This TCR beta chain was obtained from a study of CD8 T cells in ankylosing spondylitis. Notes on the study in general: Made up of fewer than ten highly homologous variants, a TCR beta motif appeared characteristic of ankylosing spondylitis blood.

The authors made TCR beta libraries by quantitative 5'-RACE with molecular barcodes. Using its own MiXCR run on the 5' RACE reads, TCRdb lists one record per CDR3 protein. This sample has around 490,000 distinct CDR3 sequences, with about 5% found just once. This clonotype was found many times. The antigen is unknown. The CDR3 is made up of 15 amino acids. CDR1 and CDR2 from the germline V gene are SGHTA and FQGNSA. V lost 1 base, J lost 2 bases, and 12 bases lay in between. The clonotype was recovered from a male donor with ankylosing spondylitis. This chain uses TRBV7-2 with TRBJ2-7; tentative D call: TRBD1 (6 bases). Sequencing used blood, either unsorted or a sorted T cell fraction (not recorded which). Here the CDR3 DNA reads TGTGCCAGCAGCTTAGGGTGGGGGCCGGCCTACGAGCAGTACTTC. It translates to CASSLGWGPAYEQYF.